This TCR beta chain was obtained from a study of cytomegalovirus exposure and HLA in healthy donors. Findings of the study overall: Associated with HLA alleles at 0.05 false discovery rate in a later analysis were around 17,000 TCR beta sequences. V- and J-gene trimming in TCR beta was tied to a missense DCLRE1C variant by an analysis performed later.

The PCR had 60 Vbeta and 13 Jbeta primers. Using immunoSEQ multiplex PCR, the repertoire was profiled, and TCRdb retains in-frame clones only, with some absent. The table has over 200,000 clones, approximately 81% seen once. This clone was observed a single time. Its target is unknown. Source material: PBMCs. This sequence originates from a human donor in good health.

This CDR3 is CASSRELNTEAFF. The CDR3 bases are TGTGCCAGCAGCCGGGAGTTGAACACTGAAGCTTTCTTT. The chain employs TRBV5-5 and TRBJ1-1, with D uncertain. This CDR3 contains 13 residues. Trimming took 4 bases from V and 0 from J, leaving 7 bases between them. Germline CDR1 is SGHKS and CDR2 is YYEKEE (reference sequence).